A selection of T cell receptor beta chains follows, all from one sample in a study of naive and memory T cell subsets. A single record per CDR3 protein comes from TCRdb applying MiXCR to the 5' RACE reads. The sample lists some 60,000 distinct CDR3 sequences; around 8% were seen once. These receptors were collected from a female donor in good health. CDR3s include the opening cysteine and the closing phenylalanine or tryptophan. Fields, in order: V gene, J gene, CDR3 protein.

V: TRBV9
J: TRBJ1-1
CDR3: CASSTGGTEAFF

V: TRBV10-3
J: TRBJ1-1
CDR3: CAISEAERRGEAFF

V: TRBV9
J: TRBJ2-2
CDR3: CASSQGLLNTGELFF

V: TRBV25-1
J: TRBJ2-1
CDR3: CASSAQQGKDEQFF

V: TRBV29-1
J: TRBJ1-2
CDR3: CSDRQGGLDGYTF

V: TRBV29-1
J: TRBJ2-7
CDR3: CSVSRGTGIAYEQYF

V: TRBV7-2
J: TRBJ2-3
CDR3: CASSLRDRGPDTQYF

V: TRBV28
J: TRBJ1-2
CDR3: CASRWGNYGYTF

V: TRBV7-2
J: TRBJ1-4
CDR3: CASSLGQGFRGEKLFF

V: TRBV6-1
J: TRBJ2-1
CDR3: CASRIRVAGDNEQFF

V: TRBV18
J: TRBJ2-1
CDR3: CASSPESKLTGATYNEHFF

V: TRBV6-2/TRBV6-3
J: TRBJ1-6
CDR3: CASSYRLRANSPLHF

V: TRBV18
J: TRBJ1-3
CDR3: CASSPGTGNTIYF

V: TRBV29-1
J: TRBJ2-5
CDR3: CSVGVGGPQETQYF

V: TRBV12-3/TRBV12-4
J: TRBJ1-1
CDR3: CASRDSLHTEAFF

V: TRBV5-1
J: TRBJ1-1
CDR3: CASTDRGATEAFF

V: TRBV4-3
J: TRBJ2-7
CDR3: CASSRDFRGSSYEQYF

V: TRBV29-1
J: TRBJ1-1
CDR3: CSGIQGQGTEAFF

V: TRBV4-3
J: TRBJ1-2
CDR3: CASSQAGLWDRGDTF

V: TRBV19
J: TRBJ1-5
CDR3: CASSIQINQPQHF

V: TRBV12-3/TRBV12-4
J: TRBJ1-5
CDR3: CASSSLDNQPQHF

V: TRBV7-2
J: TRBJ1-1
CDR3: CASSRQGCPEAFF

V: TRBV6-2/TRBV6-3
J: TRBJ2-1
CDR3: CASGGVSSYNEQFF

V: TRBV7-3
J: TRBJ2-1
CDR3: CASTPAAGASYNEQFF

V: TRBV24-1
J: TRBJ2-4
CDR3: CATSDSRQFQNIQYF

V: TRBV5-1
J: TRBJ2-7
CDR3: CASSLLPLGTGAEQYF

V: TRBV12-3/TRBV12-4
J: TRBJ1-2
CDR3: CASSPINYGYTF

V: TRBV7-9
J: TRBJ2-1
CDR3: CASSIPAGGEQFF

V: TRBV5-6
J: TRBJ1-5
CDR3: CASSRQGLPNQPQHF

V: TRBV5-6
J: TRBJ2-7
CDR3: CASSMTHYEQYF

V: TRBV29-1
J: TRBJ2-1
CDR3: CSVEDLGNEQFF

V: TRBV5-1
J: TRBJ2-6
CDR3: CASSLDSGANVLTF

V: TRBV28
J: TRBJ2-3
CDR3: CASSSPLGAGGRNTQYF

V: TRBV9
J: TRBJ1-3
CDR3: CAVSAGPGNTIYF

V: TRBV13
J: TRBJ1-6
CDR3: CASSFQGAGSPLHF

V: TRBV20-1
J: TRBJ1-5
CDR3: CSALSKGAGNQPQHF

V: TRBV5-1
J: TRBJ1-1
CDR3: CASSSPQGTEAFF

V: TRBV28
J: TRBJ1-1
CDR3: CASHGRYTEAFF

V: TRBV4-3
J: TRBJ1-1
CDR3: CASSQESFGEAFF

V: TRBV6-2/TRBV6-3
J: TRBJ2-1
CDR3: CASTKARGGEQFF

V: TRBV7-2
J: TRBJ1-2
CDR3: CASSSSTGADGYTF

V: TRBV12-3/TRBV12-4
J: TRBJ1-1
CDR3: CASSSHFGAFF

V: TRBV2
J: TRBJ2-5
CDR3: CASSAGGLAGQETQYF

V: TRBV6-1
J: TRBJ1-5
CDR3: CASSEAPGGGQPQHF